This T cell receptor (beta chain) is from a study of spatial heterogeneity in lung cancer. Study-wide findings and caveats: Tracking of tumor mutation counts was seen in expanded intratumoral alpha and beta TCR counts.

Time point specified: sample taken at primary tumor resection. Sequencing covered unsorted whole RNA taken from tumor, nontumor lung or frozen PBMC. The germline V gene encodes CDR1 SQVTM and CDR2 ANQGSEA. Deletions cut 2 bases from V and 8 bases from J, with 13 bases between. This CDR3 comprises 13 residues. TCRdb called the 5' RACE reads again in MiXCR, with one record for every CDR3 protein. The sample contains tens of thousands of distinct CDR3 sequences, more than 15% of which appear only once. Remarks on this clonotype: The antigen is not known. This may arise from a read error, as a much more abundant clone is one base away.

The chain links TRBV29-1 to TRBJ2-1, with TRBD1 as a possible D gene (6 bases). The TCR sequence derives from a female donor with early-stage non-small cell lung cancer. Sequencing used lung tumor tissue, obtained at surgery. CDR3 region: CSVERGTWDEQFF. The CDR3, as DNA: TGCAGCGTTGAAAGAGGGACATGGGATGAGCAGTTCTTC.